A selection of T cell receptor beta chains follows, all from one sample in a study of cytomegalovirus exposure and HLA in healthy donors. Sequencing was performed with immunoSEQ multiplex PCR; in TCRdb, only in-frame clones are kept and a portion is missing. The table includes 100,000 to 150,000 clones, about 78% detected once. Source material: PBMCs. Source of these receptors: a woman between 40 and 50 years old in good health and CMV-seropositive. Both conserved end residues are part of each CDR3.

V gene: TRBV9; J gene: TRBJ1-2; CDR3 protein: CASSREVIFYGYTF
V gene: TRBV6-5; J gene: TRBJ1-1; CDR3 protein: CASSWQGAAFF
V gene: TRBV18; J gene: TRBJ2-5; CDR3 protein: CASSLRTGYQETQYF
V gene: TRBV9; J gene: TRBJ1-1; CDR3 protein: CASSSQEGDVGTEAFF
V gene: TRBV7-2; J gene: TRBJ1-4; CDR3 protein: CASSLGLTDRNEKLFF
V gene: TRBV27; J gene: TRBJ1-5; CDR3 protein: CASRTGESNQPQHF
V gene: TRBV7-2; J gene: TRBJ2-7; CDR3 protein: CASSPGTVSYEQYF
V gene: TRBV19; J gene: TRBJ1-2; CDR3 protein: CASSMLGAMDYGYTF
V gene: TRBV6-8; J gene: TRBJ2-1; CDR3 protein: CASRRPPTRLAHSYNEQFF
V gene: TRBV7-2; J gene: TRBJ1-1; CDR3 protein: CASSLWTGMVGEAFF
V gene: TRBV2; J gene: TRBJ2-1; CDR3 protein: CASSEASGGAVNEQFF
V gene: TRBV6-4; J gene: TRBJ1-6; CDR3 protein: CASSAFKGDSYNSPLHF
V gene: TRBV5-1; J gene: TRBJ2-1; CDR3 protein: CASSSNTGEAEQFF
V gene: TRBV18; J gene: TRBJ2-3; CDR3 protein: CASSPPGGASTDTQYF
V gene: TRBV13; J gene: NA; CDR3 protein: CASSLANYEQYF
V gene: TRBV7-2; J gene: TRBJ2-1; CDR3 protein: CASSIEYSKNEQFF
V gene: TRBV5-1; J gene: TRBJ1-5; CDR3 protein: CASSLGTGGSNQPQHF
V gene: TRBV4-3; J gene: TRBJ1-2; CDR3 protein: CASSPKGGTNYGYTF
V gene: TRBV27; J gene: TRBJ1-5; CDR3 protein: CASSFGREQPQHF
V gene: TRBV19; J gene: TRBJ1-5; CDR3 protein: CASSFTRGSQPQHF
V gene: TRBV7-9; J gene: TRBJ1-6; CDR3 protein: CASSLVVTGDSPLHF
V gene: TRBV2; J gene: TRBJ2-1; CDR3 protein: CASTVDNEQFF
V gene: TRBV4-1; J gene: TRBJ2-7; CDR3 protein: CASSNLAGGPYEQYF
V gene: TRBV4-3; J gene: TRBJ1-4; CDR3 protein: CASSPNKGFGEKLFF
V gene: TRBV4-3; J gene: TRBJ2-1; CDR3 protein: CASSRRVNSGGYNEQFF
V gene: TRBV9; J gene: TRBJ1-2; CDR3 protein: CASSGGERVYGYTF
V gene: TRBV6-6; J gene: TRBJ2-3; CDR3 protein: CASSRPFQGDTQYF
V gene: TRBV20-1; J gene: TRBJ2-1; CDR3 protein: CSAMTGNEQFF
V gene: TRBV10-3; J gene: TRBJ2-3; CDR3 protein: CAISAIAGAATTQYF
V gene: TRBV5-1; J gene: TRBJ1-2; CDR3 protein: CASSLEQAYGYTF
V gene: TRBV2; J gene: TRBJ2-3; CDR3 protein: CASLWGGADTQYF
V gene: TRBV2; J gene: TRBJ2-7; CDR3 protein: CASSEGQGVTYEQYF
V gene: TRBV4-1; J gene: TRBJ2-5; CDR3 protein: CASSQEEASGGARETQYF
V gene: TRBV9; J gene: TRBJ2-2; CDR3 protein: CASSVGGNGELFF
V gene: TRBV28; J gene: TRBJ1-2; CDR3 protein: CASSKGGTYGYTF
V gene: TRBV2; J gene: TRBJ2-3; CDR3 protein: CATGTSGGADTQYF
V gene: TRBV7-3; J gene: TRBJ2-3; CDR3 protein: CASSPAATDTQYF
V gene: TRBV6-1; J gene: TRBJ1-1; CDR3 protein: CASTRNRAGEEAFF
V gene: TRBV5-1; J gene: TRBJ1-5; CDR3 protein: CASSQGQGGNQPQHF
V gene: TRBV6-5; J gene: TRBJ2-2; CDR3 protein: CASSLKGARAGELFF
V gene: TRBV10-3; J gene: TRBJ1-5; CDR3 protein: CATQGSNQPQHF
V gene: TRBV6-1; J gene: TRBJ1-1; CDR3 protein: CASIRGTEAFF
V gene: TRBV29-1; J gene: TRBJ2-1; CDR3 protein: CSVDSPGYNEQFF
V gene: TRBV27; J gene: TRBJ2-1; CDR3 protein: CASKPSGAAIHYNEQFF
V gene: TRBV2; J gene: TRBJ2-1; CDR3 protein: CASTGVGGPSEQFF
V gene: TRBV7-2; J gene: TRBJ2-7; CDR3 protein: CASKGQTNSYEQYF
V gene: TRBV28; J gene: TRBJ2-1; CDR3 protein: CASGLAGGPDEQFF
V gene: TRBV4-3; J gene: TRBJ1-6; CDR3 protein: CASGRALAEGSPLHF
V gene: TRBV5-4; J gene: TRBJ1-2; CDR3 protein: CASSQKTGLTISNGYTF